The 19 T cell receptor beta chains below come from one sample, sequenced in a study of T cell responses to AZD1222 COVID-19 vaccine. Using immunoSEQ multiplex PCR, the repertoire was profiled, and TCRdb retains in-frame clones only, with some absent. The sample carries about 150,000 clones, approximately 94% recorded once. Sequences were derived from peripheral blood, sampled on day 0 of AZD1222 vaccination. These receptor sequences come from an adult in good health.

Written as DNA, the CDR3 is TGTGCCAGCAGCGCCCCAACTAGCGCCCTCACAGATACGCAGTATTTT. Its protein is CASSAPTSALTDTQYF. This chain joins TRBV7-9 and TRBJ2-3; the match to TRBD2 covers 7 bases. The CDR3 runs to 16 residues. Germline V gives CDR1 SEHNR, CDR2 FQNEAQ (reference sequence). V lost 5 bases to trimming and J lost 2 bases; unmatched junction nucleotides: 10. Complete variable domain (other parts from reference TRBV7-9 and TRBJ2-3): DTGVSQNPRHKITKRGQNVTFRCDPISEHNRLYWYRQTLGQGPEFLTYFQNEAQLEKSRLLSDRFSAERPKGSFSTLEIQRTEQGDSAMYLCASSAPTSALTDTQYFGPGTRLTVL.

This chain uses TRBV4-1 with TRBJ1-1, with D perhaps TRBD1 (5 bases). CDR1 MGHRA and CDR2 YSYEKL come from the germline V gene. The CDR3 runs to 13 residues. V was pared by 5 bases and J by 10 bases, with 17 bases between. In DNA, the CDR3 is TGCGCCAGCAGCGGGACCGACCTTAAGGGAGCTTTCTTT. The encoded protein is CASSGTDLKGAFF.

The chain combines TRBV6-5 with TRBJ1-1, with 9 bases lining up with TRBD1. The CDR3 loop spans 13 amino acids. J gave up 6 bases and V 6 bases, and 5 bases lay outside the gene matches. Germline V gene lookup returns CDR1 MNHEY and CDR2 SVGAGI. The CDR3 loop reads CASRGTGLPEAFF. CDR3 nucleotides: TGTGCCAGCAGGGGGACAGGGTTGCCTGAAGCTTTCTTT.

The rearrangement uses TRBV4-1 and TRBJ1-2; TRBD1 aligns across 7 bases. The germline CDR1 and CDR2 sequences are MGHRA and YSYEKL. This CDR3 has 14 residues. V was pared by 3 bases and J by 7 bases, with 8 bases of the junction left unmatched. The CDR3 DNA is TGCGCCAGCAGCCATCCCGACAGGGAAAGTGGCTACACCTTC. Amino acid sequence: CASSHPDRESGYTF.

The CDR3 is CASSYPRAGNEQFF. The CDR3 nucleotides are TGTGCCAGCAGTTACCCCCGGGCCGGCAATGAGCAGTTCTTC. The V call is TRBV6-5, the J call TRBJ2-1, with no clear D. The V end was cut by 2 bases, the J end by 6 bases, with 11 bases between. The germline V gene encodes CDR1 MNHEY and CDR2 SVGAGI. The CDR3 has 14 amino acids.

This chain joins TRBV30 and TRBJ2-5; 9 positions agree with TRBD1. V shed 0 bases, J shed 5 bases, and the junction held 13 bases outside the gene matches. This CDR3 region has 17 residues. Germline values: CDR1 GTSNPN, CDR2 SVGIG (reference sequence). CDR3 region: CAWSVGTGQGIQETQYF. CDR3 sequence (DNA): TGTGCCTGGAGTGTAGGTACGGGACAGGGTATACAGGAGACCCAGTACTTC.

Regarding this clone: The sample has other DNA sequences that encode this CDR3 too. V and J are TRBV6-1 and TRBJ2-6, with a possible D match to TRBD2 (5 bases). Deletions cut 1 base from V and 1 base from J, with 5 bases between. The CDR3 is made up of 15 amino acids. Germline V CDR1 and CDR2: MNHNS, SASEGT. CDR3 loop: CASSEGGSGANVLTF. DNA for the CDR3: TGTGCCAGCAGTGAAGGAGGGTCTGGGGCCAACGTCCTGACTTTC.

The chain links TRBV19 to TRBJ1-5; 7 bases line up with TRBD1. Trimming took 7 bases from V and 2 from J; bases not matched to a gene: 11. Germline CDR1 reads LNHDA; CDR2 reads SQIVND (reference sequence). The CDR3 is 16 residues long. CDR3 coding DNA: TGTGCCAGTACCGAAATGGGGGGGACAGGCAATCAGCCCCAGCATTTT. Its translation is CASTEMGGTGNQPQHF.

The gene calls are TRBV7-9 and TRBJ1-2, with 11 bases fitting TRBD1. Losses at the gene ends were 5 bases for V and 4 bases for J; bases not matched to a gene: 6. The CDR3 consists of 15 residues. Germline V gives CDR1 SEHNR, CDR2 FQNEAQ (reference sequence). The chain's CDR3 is CASSHGTGGLYGYTF. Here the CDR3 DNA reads TGTGCCAGCAGCCACGGGACAGGGGGACTCTATGGCTACACCTTC.

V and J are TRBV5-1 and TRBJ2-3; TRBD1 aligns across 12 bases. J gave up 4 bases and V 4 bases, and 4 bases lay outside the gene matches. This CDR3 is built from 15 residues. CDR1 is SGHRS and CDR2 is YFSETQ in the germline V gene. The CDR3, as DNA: TGCGCCAGCAGCCAGGGACAGGGGGCCGCAGATACGCAGTATTTT. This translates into CASSQGQGAADTQYF.

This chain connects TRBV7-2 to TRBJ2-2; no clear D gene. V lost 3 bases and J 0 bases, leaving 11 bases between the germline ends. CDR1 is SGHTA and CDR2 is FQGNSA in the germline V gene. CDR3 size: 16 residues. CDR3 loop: CASSFLQKPNTGELFF. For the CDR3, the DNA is TGTGCCAGCAGCTTTTTACAGAAGCCGAACACCGGGGAGCTGTTTTTT.

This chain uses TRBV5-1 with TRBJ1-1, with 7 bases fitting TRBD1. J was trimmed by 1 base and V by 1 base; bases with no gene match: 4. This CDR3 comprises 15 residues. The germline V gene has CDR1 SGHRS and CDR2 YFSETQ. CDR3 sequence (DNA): TGCGCCAGCAGCTTGCCCGACAGGGAGAACACTGAAGCTTTCTTT. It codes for CASSLPDRENTEAFF.

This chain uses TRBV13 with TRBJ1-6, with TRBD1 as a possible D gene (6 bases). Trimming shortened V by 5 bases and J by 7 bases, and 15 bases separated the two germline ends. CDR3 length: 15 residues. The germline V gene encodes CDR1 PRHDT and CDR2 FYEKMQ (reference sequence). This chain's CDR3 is CASSLTGGRNSPLHF. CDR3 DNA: TGTGCCAGCAGCCTAACTGGGGGGCGGAATTCACCCCTCCACTTT.

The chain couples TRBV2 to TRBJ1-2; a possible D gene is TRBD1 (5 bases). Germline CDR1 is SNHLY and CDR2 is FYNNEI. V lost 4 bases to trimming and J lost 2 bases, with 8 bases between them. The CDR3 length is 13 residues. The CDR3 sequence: CASSVGENYGYTF. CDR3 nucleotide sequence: TGTGCCAGCAGTGTGGGGGAAAACTATGGCTACACCTTC.

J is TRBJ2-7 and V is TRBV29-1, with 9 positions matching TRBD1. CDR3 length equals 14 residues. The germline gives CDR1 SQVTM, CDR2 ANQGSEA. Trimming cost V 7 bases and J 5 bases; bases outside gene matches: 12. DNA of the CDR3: TGCAGCGCTATACCGGGACAGGGTACGAACGAGCAGTACTTC. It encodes CSAIPGQGTNEQYF.

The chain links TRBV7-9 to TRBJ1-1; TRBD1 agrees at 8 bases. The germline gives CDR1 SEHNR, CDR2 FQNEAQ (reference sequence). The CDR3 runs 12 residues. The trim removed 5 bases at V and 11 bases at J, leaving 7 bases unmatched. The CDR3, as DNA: TGTGCCAGCAGCCCGACAGGGGTGGAGGCTTTCTTT. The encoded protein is CASSPTGVEAFF.

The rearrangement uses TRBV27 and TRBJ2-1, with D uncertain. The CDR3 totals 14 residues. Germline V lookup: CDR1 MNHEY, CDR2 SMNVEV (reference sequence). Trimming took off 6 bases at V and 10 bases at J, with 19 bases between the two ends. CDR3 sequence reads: CASSTTNLFIEQFF. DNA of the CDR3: TGTGCCAGCAGCACGACGAACCTGTTCATAGAGCAGTTCTTC.

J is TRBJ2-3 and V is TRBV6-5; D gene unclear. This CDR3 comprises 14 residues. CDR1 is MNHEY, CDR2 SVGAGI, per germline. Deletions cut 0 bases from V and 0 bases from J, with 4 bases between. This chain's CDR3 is CASSYSYSTDTQYF. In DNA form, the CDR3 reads TGTGCCAGCAGTTACTCCTACAGCACAGATACGCAGTATTTT.

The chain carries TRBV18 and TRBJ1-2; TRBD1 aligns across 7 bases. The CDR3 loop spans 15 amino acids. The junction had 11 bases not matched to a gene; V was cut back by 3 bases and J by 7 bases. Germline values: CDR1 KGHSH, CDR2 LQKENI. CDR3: CASSPLPTGDRGYTF. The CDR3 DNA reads TGTGCCAGCTCACCCCTCCCCACAGGGGATCGTGGCTACACCTTC. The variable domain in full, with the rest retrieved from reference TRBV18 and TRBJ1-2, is NAGVMQNPRHLVRRRGQEARLRCSPMKGHSHVYWYRQLPEEGLKFMVYLQKENIIDESGMPKERFSAEFPKEGPSILRIQQVVRGDSAAYFCASSPLPTGDRGYTFGSGTRLTVV.